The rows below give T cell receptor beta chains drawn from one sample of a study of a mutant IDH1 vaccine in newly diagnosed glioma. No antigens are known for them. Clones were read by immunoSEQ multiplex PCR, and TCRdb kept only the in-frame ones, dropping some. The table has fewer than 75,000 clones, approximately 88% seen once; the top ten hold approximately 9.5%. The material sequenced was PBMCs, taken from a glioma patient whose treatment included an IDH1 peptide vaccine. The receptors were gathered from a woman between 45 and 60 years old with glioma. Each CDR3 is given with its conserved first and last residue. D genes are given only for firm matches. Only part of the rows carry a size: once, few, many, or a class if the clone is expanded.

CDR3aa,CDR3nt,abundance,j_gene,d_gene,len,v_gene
CASSRDSPLHF,TGTGCCAGCAGCCGGGATTCACCCCTCCACTTT,few,TRBJ1-6,-,11,TRBV4-2
CASSQEASGGPSTQYF,TGTGCCAGCAGCCAAGAGGCTAGCGGGGGGCCCTCGACCCAGTACTTC,-,TRBJ2-5,TRBD2,16,TRBV4-2
CASSDGVAEAFF,TGTGCCAGCAGTGATGGGGTTGCTGAAGCTTTCTTT,few,TRBJ1-1,-,12,TRBV6-1
CASSARVQGTEAFF,TGTGCCAGCAGCGCCAGGGTACAGGGCACTGAAGCTTTCTTT,once,TRBJ1-1,-,14,TRBV9
CASSVKPPWQGFGETQYF,TGTGCCAGCAGCGTCAAACCCCCCTGGCAGGGCTTTGGGGAGACCCAGTACTTC,few,TRBJ2-5,-,18,TRBV11-2
CASSVGGVNEQFF,TGTGCCAGCAGCGTAGGAGGGGTGAATGAGCAGTTCTTC,few,TRBJ2-1,-,13,TRBV9
CASSQDPRGGYGYTF,TGCGCCAGCAGCCAAGACCCGAGGGGTGGCTATGGCTACACCTTC,-,TRBJ1-2,-,15,TRBV4-3
CASSVAGRGAPWYEQFF,TGTGCCAGCAGCGTAGCTGGGAGGGGGGCTCCCTGGTATGAGCAGTTCTTC,-,TRBJ2-1,-,17,TRBV9
CAISESGDLAKNIQYF,TGTGCCATCAGTGAGTCCGGGGACCTAGCCAAAAACATTCAGTACTTC,-,TRBJ2-4,-,16,TRBV10-3
CASSQDPSVNEQFF,TGTGCCAGCAGCCAAGATCCCAGTGTGAATGAGCAGTTCTTC,-,TRBJ2-1,-,14,TRBV4-2
CASRAGTNEQFF,TGTGCCAGCAGGGCCGGGACAAACGAGCAGTTCTTC,-,TRBJ2-1,-,12,TRBV2
CASSPERSQPQHF,TGTGCCAGCTCACCCGAACGGAGTCAGCCCCAGCATTTT,-,TRBJ1-5,-,13,TRBV18
CASSFGQGLSNQPQHF,TGTGCCAGCAGCTTCGGGCAGGGACTAAGCAATCAGCCCCAGCATTTT,-,TRBJ1-5,-,16,TRBV7-8
CASSSGRDYGYTF,TGTGCCAGCAGCTCCGGGAGGGACTATGGCTACACCTTC,-,TRBJ1-2,-,13,TRBV11-2